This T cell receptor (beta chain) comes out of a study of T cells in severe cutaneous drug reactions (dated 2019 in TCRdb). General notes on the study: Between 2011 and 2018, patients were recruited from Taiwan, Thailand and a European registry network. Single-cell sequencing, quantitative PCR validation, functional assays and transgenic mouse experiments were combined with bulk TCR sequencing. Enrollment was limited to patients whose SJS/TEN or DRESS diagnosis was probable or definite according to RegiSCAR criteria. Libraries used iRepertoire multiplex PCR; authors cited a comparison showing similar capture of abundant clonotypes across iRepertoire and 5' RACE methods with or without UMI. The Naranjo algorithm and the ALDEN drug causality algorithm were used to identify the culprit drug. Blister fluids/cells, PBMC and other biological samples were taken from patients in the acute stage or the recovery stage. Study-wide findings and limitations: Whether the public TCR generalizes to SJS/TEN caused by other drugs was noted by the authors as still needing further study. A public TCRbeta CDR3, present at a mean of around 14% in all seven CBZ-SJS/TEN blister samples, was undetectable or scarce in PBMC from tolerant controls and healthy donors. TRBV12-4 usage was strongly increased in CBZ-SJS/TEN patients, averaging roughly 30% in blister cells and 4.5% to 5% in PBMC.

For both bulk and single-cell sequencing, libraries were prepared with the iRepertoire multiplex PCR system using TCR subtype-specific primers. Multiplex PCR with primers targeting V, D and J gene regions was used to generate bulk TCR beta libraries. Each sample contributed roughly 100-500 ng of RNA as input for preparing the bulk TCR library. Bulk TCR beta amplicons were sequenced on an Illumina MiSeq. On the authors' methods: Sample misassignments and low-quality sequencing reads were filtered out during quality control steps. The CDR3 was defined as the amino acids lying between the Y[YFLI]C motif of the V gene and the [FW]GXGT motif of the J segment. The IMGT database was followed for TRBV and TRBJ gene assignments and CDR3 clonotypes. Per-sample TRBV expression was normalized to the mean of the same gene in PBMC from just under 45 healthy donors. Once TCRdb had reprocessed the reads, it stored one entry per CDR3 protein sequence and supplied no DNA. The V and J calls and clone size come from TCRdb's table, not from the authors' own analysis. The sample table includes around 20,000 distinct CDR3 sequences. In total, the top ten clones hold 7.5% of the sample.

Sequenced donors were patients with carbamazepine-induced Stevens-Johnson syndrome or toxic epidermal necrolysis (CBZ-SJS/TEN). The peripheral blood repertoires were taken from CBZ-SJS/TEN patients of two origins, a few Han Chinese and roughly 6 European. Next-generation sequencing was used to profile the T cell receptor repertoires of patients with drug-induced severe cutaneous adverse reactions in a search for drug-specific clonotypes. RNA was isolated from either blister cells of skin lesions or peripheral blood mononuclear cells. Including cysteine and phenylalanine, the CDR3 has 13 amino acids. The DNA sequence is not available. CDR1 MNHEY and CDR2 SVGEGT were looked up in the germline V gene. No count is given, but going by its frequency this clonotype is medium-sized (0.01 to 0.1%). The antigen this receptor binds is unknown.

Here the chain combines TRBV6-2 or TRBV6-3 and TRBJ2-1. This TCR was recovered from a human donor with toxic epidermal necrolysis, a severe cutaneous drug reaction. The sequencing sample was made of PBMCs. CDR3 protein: CASTLSSYNEQFF.